One and the same sample provided the 9 T cell receptor beta chains below, sequenced in a study of neurological immune-mediated disorders. TCRdb re-derived calls from the 5' RACE reads in MiXCR, one entry per CDR3 protein. Here the sample spans about 62,000 distinct CDR3 sequences, 3.5% to 4.5% being singletons. Input material: PBMCs. The source of these receptors is a woman between 50 and 59 years old with multiple sclerosis.

On this clonotype: A much larger clonotype is one base distant, so this may be a read error. CDR3 DNA: TGTGCCAGCAGTTACCCCGGAAAAGGCACTGAAGCTTTCTTT. This gives the protein CASSYPGKGTEAFF. The V call is TRBV6-6, the J call TRBJ1-1; D not certain. The germline V and J ends were trimmed by 2 bases and 4 bases, with 11 bases remaining between them. Germline V gene lookup returns CDR1 MNHNY and CDR2 SVGAGI (reference sequence). The CDR3 runs to 14 residues.

This clonotype was observed at least ten times. V is TRBV20-1 and J is TRBJ2-7; TRBD2 agrees at 11 bases. J lost 6 bases, V lost 3 bases, and 13 bases had no gene match. Germline-derived CDR1 and CDR2 are DFQATT and SNEGSKA (reference sequence). The CDR3 extends over 16 amino acids. The CDR3 DNA is TGCAGTGCTAGTACTCTTAGCGGGAGGGCTCCAAGCGAGCAGTACTTC. Translation gives CSASTLSGRAPSEQYF.

This clonotype was counted many times. J is TRBJ1-5 and V is TRBV18, with D possibly being TRBD1 (5 bases). CDR1 is KGHSH and CDR2 is LQKENI in the germline V gene. Trimming left V 3 bases short and J 4 bases short, with 7 bases between. CDR3 length: 13 amino acids. The CDR3 is CASSPRGNQPQHF. The CDR3 coding sequence is TGTGCCAGCTCACCTAGGGGTAATCAGCCCCAGCATTTT.

At least ten counts were recorded for this clonotype. This rearrangement joins TRBV6-5 to TRBJ1-5, with 11 bases lining up with TRBD1. Unmatched junction bases numbered 2, after V lost 8 bases and J lost 2 bases. The CDR3 runs to 14 residues. Germline V gene data show CDR1 as MNHEY and CDR2 as SVGAGI. The CDR3 sequence: CASGDRGGNQPQHF. The CDR3 region has the DNA TGTGCCAGCGGGGACAGGGGGGGCAATCAGCCCCAGCATTTT.

This clonotype was detected many times. The V call is TRBV21-1, the J call TRBJ2-2; the D call of TRBD1 is as the table states it, not checked on the DNA. TRBV21-1 is assigned pseudogene status. The CDR3 totals 15 residues. The CDR3 DNA reads as TGTGCCAGCAGCAATTGGACAGGTGACACCGGGGAGCTGTTTTTT. Translated: CASSNWTGDTGELFF.

The table lists this clonotype with many counts. The V call is TRBV30, the J call TRBJ1-1; 8 bases line up with TRBD1. J lost 0 bases, V lost 4 bases, and 7 bases had no gene match. Per germline, CDR1 GTSNPN and CDR2 SVGIG (reference sequence). CDR3 length: 15 residues. CDR3 residues: CAWTLLGQVNTEAFF. The CDR3 nucleotides read TGTGCCTGGACTCTTCTGGGACAGGTGAACACTGAAGCTTTCTTT.

Ten or more counts support this clonotype. The chain combines TRBV5-1 with TRBJ1-1; a weak D match, TRBD1 (6 bases). Per the germline V gene, CDR1 is SGHRS and CDR2 is YFSETQ. The V and J ends lost 4 bases and 4 bases respectively, with 14 bases between them. The CDR3 sequence is 14 residues long. CDR3 nucleotide sequence: TGCGCCAGCAGCCCTGGACAGAGTGGCACTGAAGCTTTCTTT. It codes for CASSPGQSGTEAFF.

This clonotype was recorded at least ten times. This chain joins TRBV4-3 and TRBJ2-1; D may be TRBD2 (5 bases). This CDR3 contains 17 residues. Germline CDR1 LGHNA, CDR2 YSLEER. V was trimmed by 0 bases and J by 2 bases, leaving 14 bases between them. CDR3 protein: CASSQDSRVQPYNEQFF. In DNA, the CDR3 is TGCGCCAGCAGCCAAGATTCGAGGGTCCAACCCTACAATGAGCAGTTCTTC.

This clonotype was picked up many times. The chain joins TRBV5-1 to TRBJ2-5, with TRBD1 matching 10 bases. This CDR3 is built from 17 residues. Germline assignment: CDR1 SGHRS and CDR2 YFSETQ. V was clipped by 2 bases and J by 5 bases; unmatched bases: 12. CDR3 DNA: TGCGCCAGCAGCTTCTTGCCCGGGACAGGGGCTTCGGAGACCCAGTACTTC. It specifies CASSFLPGTGASETQYF.